A selection of T cell receptor beta chains follows, all from one sample in a study of blood T cell repertoires in COVID-19. TCRdb's copy holds only in-frame clones and misses some; the assay was immunoSEQ multiplex PCR. The profile covers some 87,000 clones, with around 90% appearing a single time and about 3.3% taken by the ten largest. Input material: peripheral blood. Receptors were obtained from a woman in her sixties or seventies with acute or convalescent COVID-19. Each CDR3 is given with its conserved first and last residue. D genes are given only for firm matches. Expanded clones get a size class; other rows say once, few or many, or leave the size out.

V gene: TRBV5-1
D gene: TRBD2
clone size: NA
J gene: TRBJ2-7
CDR3 DNA: TGCGCCAGCAGCTCGGGACTAGCGGGAGGCCATTCCTACGAGCAGTACTTC
CDR3 protein: CASSSGLAGGHSYEQYF

V gene: TRBV6-5
D gene: TRBD1
clone size: NA
J gene: TRBJ1-5
CDR3 DNA: TGTGCCAGCAGGACAGGGACCAATCAGCCCCAGCATTTT
CDR3 protein: CASRTGTNQPQHF

V gene: TRBV18
D gene: NA
clone size: NA
J gene: TRBJ1-1
CDR3 DNA: TGTGCCAGCTCCACAGATCAGAACACTGAAGCTTTCTTT
CDR3 protein: CASSTDQNTEAFF

V gene: TRBV15
D gene: TRBD2
clone size: NA
J gene: TRBJ2-1
CDR3 DNA: TGTGCCACCAGCAGAGTTAGCGGGAGTGCCTATGAGCAGTTCTTC
CDR3 protein: CATSRVSGSAYEQFF

V gene: TRBV5-1
D gene: TRBD1
clone size: NA
J gene: TRBJ1-1
CDR3 DNA: TGCGCCAGCAGCCCCGACAGGGGCGCGGGGAGGAACACTGAAGCTTTCTTT
CDR3 protein: CASSPDRGAGRNTEAFF

V gene: TRBV5-1
D gene: NA
clone size: NA
J gene: TRBJ2-4
CDR3 DNA: TGCGCCAGCAGCTTGCTGGGCCACAAAAACATTCAGTACTTC
CDR3 protein: CASSLLGHKNIQYF

V gene: TRBV7-6
D gene: NA
clone size: NA
J gene: TRBJ2-1
CDR3 DNA: TGTGCCAGCAGCTTAGCGGGGCTAGCGCGAGTCTACAATGAGCAGTTCTTC
CDR3 protein: CASSLAGLARVYNEQFF

V gene: TRBV5-1
D gene: TRBD2
clone size: NA
J gene: TRBJ2-1
CDR3 DNA: TGCGCCAGCAGCTCGAGCGGGAGTGGCAACAATGAGCAGTTCTTC
CDR3 protein: CASSSSGSGNNEQFF

V gene: TRBV5-1
D gene: TRBD2
clone size: NA
J gene: TRBJ2-1
CDR3 DNA: TGCGCCAGCAGGTCCGTCCGGGAGGGAATTGGTTACAATGAGCAGTTCTTC
CDR3 protein: CASRSVREGIGYNEQFF

V gene: TRBV6-5
D gene: NA
clone size: NA
J gene: TRBJ1-6
CDR3 DNA: TGTGCCAGCTCGACACAATATAATTCACCCCTCCACTTT
CDR3 protein: CASSTQYNSPLHF

V gene: TRBV27
D gene: TRBD1
clone size: NA
J gene: TRBJ1-6
CDR3 DNA: TGTGCCAGCAGCGGTAACAGGGGTTCAACCTCCTATAATTCACCCCTCCACTTT
CDR3 protein: CASSGNRGSTSYNSPLHF

V gene: TRBV5-1
D gene: TRBD1
clone size: once
J gene: TRBJ1-5
CDR3 DNA: TGCGCCAGCAGCTTTTCCAGGGACAGGGGGCGGTCGGTTAGCAATCAGCCCCAGCATTTT
CDR3 protein: CASSFSRDRGRSVSNQPQHF

V gene: TRBV5-4
D gene: TRBD1
clone size: once
J gene: TRBJ1-6
CDR3 DNA: TGTGCCAGCAGCTTGGTACAGGGGGTAGGATCACCCCTCCACTTT
CDR3 protein: CASSLVQGVGSPLHF

V gene: TRBV7-2
D gene: NA
clone size: NA
J gene: TRBJ2-1
CDR3 DNA: TGTGCCAGCAGCTTTATCAGGGGGGTTCGCAATGAGCAGTTCTTC
CDR3 protein: CASSFIRGVRNEQFF

V gene: TRBV7-9
D gene: TRBD2
clone size: NA
J gene: TRBJ2-3
CDR3 DNA: TGTGCCAGCAGCAGTAGCGGGAGCACAGATACGCAGTATTTT
CDR3 protein: CASSSSGSTDTQYF

V gene: TRBV6-5
D gene: TRBD1
clone size: NA
J gene: TRBJ1-1
CDR3 DNA: TGTGCCAGCAGTCCGGACAGGGGGAGCACTGAAGCTTTCTTT
CDR3 protein: CASSPDRGSTEAFF

V gene: TRBV7-8
D gene: NA
clone size: NA
J gene: TRBJ2-3
CDR3 DNA: TGTGCCAGCAGCAAGACTAGTGGGTACACAGATACGCAGTATTTT
CDR3 protein: CASSKTSGYTDTQYF

V gene: TRBV7-9
D gene: TRBD1
clone size: NA
J gene: TRBJ1-6
CDR3 DNA: TGTGCCAGCAGACCCGACAGGGCTAATTCACCCCTCCACTTT
CDR3 protein: CASRPDRANSPLHF